One and the same sample provided the 18 T cell receptor beta chains below, sequenced in a study of cytomegalovirus exposure and HLA in healthy donors. PCR used 60 Vbeta primers and 13 Jbeta primers. Assay used: immunoSEQ multiplex PCR; TCRdb lists only in-frame clones, some missing. The top ten clones hold about 2.2% of a sample with under 90,000 clones, approximately 82% of them seen once. Sequences were obtained from PBMCs. The receptors come from a middle-aged man in good health and CMV-seronegative.

The chain employs TRBV19 and TRBJ2-4; D remains unclear. The germline gives CDR1 LNHDA, CDR2 SQIVND (reference sequence). There are 15 residues in the CDR3. The V end was cut by 5 bases, the J end by 0 bases, with 11 bases between. The CDR3 coding sequence is TGTGCCAGTAGTCCTCGGGTAGGAGCCAAAAACATTCAGTACTTC. It encodes CASSPRVGAKNIQYF.

V is TRBV25-1 and J is TRBJ1-5; unclear D gene. The CDR3 contains 12 residues. Germline V gives CDR1 MGHDK, CDR2 SYGVNS. Trimming removed 5 bases from V and 4 bases from J, with 6 bases in between. The CDR3 sequence: CASSRGNQPQHF. In DNA form, the CDR3 reads TGTGCCAGCAGTCGGGGAAATCAGCCCCAGCATTTT.

This clone has more than one count but fewer than ten. V is TRBV2 and J is TRBJ2-5, with D tentatively TRBD1 (6 bases). The V gene lost 6 bases and the J gene lost 4 bases, with 12 bases spanning the gap. This CDR3 has 13 amino acids. The V gene's germline CDR1 is SNHLY and CDR2 FYNNEI. CDR3 DNA: TGTGCCAGCAGCCCTGCCAGGGGAGAGACCCAGTACTTC. This sequence encodes CASSPARGETQYF.

The CDR3 nucleotides read TGTGCCACCACCGCAACAGGAGCCACTGGAAACACCATATATTTT. It specifies CATTATGATGNTIYF. The chain joins TRBV19 to TRBJ1-3, with a tentative D call TRBD1 (5 bases). Germline V gene sequence: CDR1 LNHDA, CDR2 SQIVND (reference sequence). The CDR3 spans 15 residues. V shed 10 bases and J shed 2 bases, with 18 bases lying between them.

Notes on this clone: The same CDR3 arises from other DNA sequences in this sample as well. The chain is built from TRBV7-8 and TRBJ2-2; 7 bases fit TRBD1. Germline V gene sequence: CDR1 SGHVS, CDR2 FQNEAQ. The CDR3 runs to 15 residues. V dropped 9 bases and J dropped 0; count of bases not matched to a gene: 7. The CDR3 sequence is CASSQGQPNTGELFF. In nucleotides, the CDR3 is TGTGCCAGTAGCCAGGGACAGCCGAACACCGGGGAGCTGTTTTTT.

This chain joins TRBV30 and TRBJ2-7; D remains ambiguous. The CDR3 is 12 amino acids. V lost 2 bases and J lost 4, with 9 bases in between. Per the germline V gene, CDR1 is GTSNPN and CDR2 is SVGIG (reference sequence). The CDR3 protein is CAWSSQSYEQYF. The CDR3 DNA reads TGTGCCTGGAGTTCACAGTCTTACGAGCAGTACTTC.

This clone was detected only a few times. The rearrangement uses TRBV6-1 and TRBJ1-4, with 7 positions matching TRBD1. The CDR3 runs 14 residues. The V gene end was trimmed by 6 bases and the J gene end by 0 bases; junction bases not matched to a gene: 1. Germline V gene data show CDR1 as MNHNS and CDR2 as SASEGT. The CDR3 DNA reads as TGTGCCAGCAGGGGGACAGCAACTAATGAAAAACTGTTTTTT. The encoded protein is CASRGTATNEKLFF.

In its sample, this clone was seen many times. The genes are TRBV6-5 and TRBJ2-6; D gene uncertain. The germline V gene encodes CDR1 MNHEY and CDR2 SVGAGI. This CDR3 comprises 13 residues. Trimming left V 8 bases short and J 3 bases short, with 8 bases between. In DNA form, the CDR3 reads TGTGCCAGCGGCCGATATGGGGCCAACGTCCTGACTTTC. Encoded protein: CASGRYGANVLTF.

The chain has TRBV18 and TRBJ1-2, with D possibly being TRBD1 (6 bases). Deletions cut 3 bases from V and 3 bases from J, with 14 bases between. Germline CDR1 is KGHSH and CDR2 is LQKENI. The CDR3 is made up of 15 amino acids. The chain's CDR3 is CASSPEKGGYYGYTF. CDR3 DNA sequence: TGTGCCAGCTCACCCGAGAAAGGGGGTTACTATGGCTACACCTTC.

This clone occurred a few times. The rearrangement uses TRBV2 and TRBJ2-7, with 8 bases aligning to TRBD2. With 5 bases clipped from V and 4 bases from J, the junction kept 7 bases outside the gene matches. This CDR3 is 14 amino acids long. Per germline, CDR1 SNHLY and CDR2 FYNNEI. The CDR3 DNA sequence: TGTGCCAGCAGTTTACTAGCGGTGGGGTACGAGCAGTACTTC. It specifies CASSLLAVGYEQYF.

The chain combines TRBV6-5 with TRBJ2-3; 8 bases agree with TRBD1. V was pared by 6 bases and J by 0 bases, with 5 bases of the junction left unmatched. Germline assignment: CDR1 MNHEY and CDR2 SVGAGI. The CDR3 length is 15 residues. The CDR3 reads CASSPRQGSTDTQYF. CDR3 DNA sequence: TGTGCCAGCAGCCCCCGACAGGGGAGCACAGATACGCAGTATTTT.

The rearrangement uses TRBV19 and TRBJ1-4, with TRBD1 as a possible D gene (5 bases). CDR1 and CDR2 (germline): LNHDA, SQIVND (reference sequence). V was shortened by 5 bases and J by 12 bases, with 13 bases between the two germline ends. The length of the CDR3 is 12 residues. CDR3 in DNA: TGTGCCAGTAGTCCCTGGGGACTGCAACTGTTTTTT. The encoded protein is CASSPWGLQLFF.

The chain employs TRBV4-1 and TRBJ1-4, with TRBD1 as a possible D gene (5 bases). The germline V gene has CDR1 MGHRA and CDR2 YSYEKL. CDR3 size: 16 residues. V was pared by 3 bases and J by 7 bases, with 18 bases between. CDR3 protein: CASSHRLGGKGEKLFF. CDR3 coding DNA: TGCGCCAGCAGCCACCGTTTGGGGGGGAAGGGTGAAAAACTGTTTTTT.

V and J are TRBV15 and TRBJ1-1; D is unclear. The V gene lost 0 bases and the J gene lost 4 bases, with 15 bases spanning the gap. This CDR3 contains 16 residues. Germline lookup yields CDR1 LNHNV and CDR2 YYDKDF (reference sequence). The CDR3 nucleotides are TGTGCCACCAGCAGAGAAGGAATAGGGAGTTCCACTGAAGCTTTCTTT. Translating gives CATSREGIGSSTEAFF.

V is TRBV29-1 and J is TRBJ2-1; D possibly corresponds to TRBD1 (6 bases). The V end was cut by 4 bases, the J end by 4 bases, with 14 bases between. CDR1 and CDR2 (germline): SQVTM, ANQGSEA. The CDR3 extends over 14 amino acids. CDR3 sequence reads: CSVVSQGKYNEQFF. CDR3 nucleotide sequence: TGCAGCGTTGTCTCACAGGGAAAGTACAATGAGCAGTTCTTC.

The chain is built from TRBV6-5 and TRBJ2-3; 11 positions agree with TRBD1. Germline loops: CDR1 MNHEY, CDR2 SVGAGI. The CDR3 contains 16 residues. V lost 4 bases to trimming and J lost 4 bases; unmatched junction nucleotides: 7. The CDR3 protein is CASSSTGTGGADTQYF. The CDR3 DNA reads as TGTGCCAGCAGTTCAACCGGGACAGGGGGAGCAGATACGCAGTATTTT.

This clone was picked up one time. Other DNA sequences from this sample encode an identical CDR3 as well. V usage is TRBV30 and J usage is TRBJ1-4; tentatively, D is TRBD1 (6 bases). CDR3 length: 15 residues. The germline CDR1 and CDR2 sequences are GTSNPN and SVGIG (reference sequence). Trimming took off 4 bases at V and 7 bases at J, with 19 bases between the two ends. The CDR3 loop is CAWTVKQGGGEKLFF. CDR3 bases: TGTGCCTGGACCGTAAAACAGGGAGGGGGTGAAAAACTGTTTTTT.

V is TRBV6-1 and J is TRBJ2-3; TRBD1 aligns across 8 bases. The ends lost 1 base at V and 0 bases at J; junction bases unmatched: 6. Germline CDR1 and CDR2: MNHNS and SASEGT. This CDR3 is 17 amino acids long. CDR3 loop: CASSEVSGGPSTDTQYF. The CDR3 DNA reads TGTGCCAGCAGTGAAGTTTCAGGGGGCCCTAGCACAGATACGCAGTATTTT.